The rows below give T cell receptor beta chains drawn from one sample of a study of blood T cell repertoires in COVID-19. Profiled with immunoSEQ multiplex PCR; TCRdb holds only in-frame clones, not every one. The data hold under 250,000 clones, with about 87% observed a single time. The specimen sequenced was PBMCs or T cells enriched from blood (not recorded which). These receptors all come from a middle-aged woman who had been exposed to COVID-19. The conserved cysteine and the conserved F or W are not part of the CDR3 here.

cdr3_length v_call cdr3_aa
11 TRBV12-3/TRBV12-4 ASSLAAWTEAF
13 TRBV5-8 ASSLEFGENQPQH
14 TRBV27 ASSLREGLAGYEQF
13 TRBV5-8 ASSLRDRGNEKLF
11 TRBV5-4 ASIRGGYNEQF
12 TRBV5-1 ASSFRDINEKLF
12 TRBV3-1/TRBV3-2 ASSHGPGAEKLF
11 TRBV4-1 ASSQGTGLEAF
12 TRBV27 ASSFRREGTEAF
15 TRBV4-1 ASSQEIRTEAKNIQY
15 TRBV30 AWGRPGGTQYYNEQF